What follows is one T cell receptor beta chain and its context. It lacks a known antigen. Per-nucleotide qualities are absent, and no much larger clonotype sits a single base away. Compared with germline, V lacks 2 bases and J lacks 3 bases; bases without a gene match: 0. Reading the germline V gene gives CDR1 SGHVS and CDR2 FNYEAQ. The CDR3 contains 14 residues, cysteine and phenylalanine counted. The CDR3 DNA has 42 bases and is translated from base 1. The entry originates in a study of OX40 agonist ivuxolimab in advanced cancers. At the level of the whole study: Ivuxolimab was an agonistic, fully human IgG2 monoclonal antibody directed against OX40 (CD134), a costimulatory receptor. Intravenous ivuxolimab was administered to patients every 2 weeks at six dose levels: 0.01, 0.1, 0.3, 1.5, 3 and 10 mg/kg. Of the 50 to 55 dose-escalation patients, hepatocellular carcinoma was present in roughly 19, melanoma in approximately 15, renal cell carcinoma in 9 and head and neck cancer in 9. In the dose-escalation cohort, 82.7% of patients were male, and the mean age was approximately 64 years, with a range of about 20 to 79. Prior anti-PD-1, anti-PD-L1 or anti-CTLA-4 therapy was permitted, and checkpoint inhibitors had been received by under 50% of dose-escalation patients. Partial responses occurred in three dose-escalation patients: two with cutaneous melanoma and one with hepatocellular carcinoma. Peripheral TCRbeta sequencing aimed to test whether ivuxolimab altered TCR sequence diversity and caused clonal T-cell expansion. The monotherapy dose-escalation portion (N of about 52 patients) of the phase I ivuxolimab trial is reported in the paper. On the study overall, not on this receptor specifically: Which antigens the clonally expanded peripheral T cells were specific for was not determined. Low levels of normalized T-cell clonal expansion were also seen in some patients who did not respond. At doses of 0.1 to 3.0 mg/kg, clonal expansion of both CD4+ and CD8+ T cells in blood was seen between baseline and week 6. After ivuxolimab, expanded clones were on average more numerous among CD8+ T cells than among CD4+ T cells. In the 0.1-3.0 mg/kg groups, partial responders had among the lowest normalized peripheral clonal expansion, particularly in CD8+ T cells.

Patients with autoimmune disease history or receiving systemic immunosuppression were excluded from the trial. In every dose cohort, peripheral blood was drawn for TCR sequencing at baseline, cycle 4 day 1, and cycle 7 day 1. The samples were drawn from a first-in-human, open-label, multicenter phase I dose-escalation trial of ivuxolimab. Adults with locally advanced or metastatic melanoma, renal cell, hepatocellular, or head and neck squamous cell carcinoma were enrolled in the trial. Before TCR sequencing, CD4+ T cells and CD8+ T cells from peripheral blood were sorted into separate populations. Genomic DNA was isolated from the sorted cells so that the TCRbeta CDR3 region could be sequenced. The immunoSEQ Assay was used to sequence the TCRbeta CDR3 regions. The table was pulled from immuneACCESS by TCRdb, which kept in-frame rearrangements only. Such tables lose some clones; where checked, under half of the loss comes from unresolved V genes, and the rest has no known cause. The sample profile shows roughly 26,000 clones; about 70% of them were found once. The ten largest clones capture about 15% of the sample.

Specimen: CD4+ or CD8+ T cells sorted from blood, collected in a trial of the OX40 agonist ivuxolimab. The receptor was derived from an adult with an advanced solid tumor such as melanoma, head and neck, liver or kidney cancer. The chain was built from TRBV7-6 and TRBJ2-1; 8 bases in between match TRBD1. The CDR3 here reads CASSLTGGYNEQFF. The nucleotides are TGTGCCAGCAGCTTAACAGGGGGCTACAATGAGCAGTTCTTC.